This is a list of T cell receptor beta chains from one sample in a study of CD8+CD57+ T cells in acquired aplastic anemia. TCRdb itself ran the reads through MiXCR, one entry per CDR3 protein. In the table there are hundreds of thousands of distinct CDR3 sequences, roughly a third of which are singletons. The sequenced sample consisted of sorted CD4+, CD8+, or CD8+CD57+ T cells (not recorded which) from PBMCs. The receptors derive from a human donor with aplastic anemia. Each CDR3 is given with its conserved first and last residue. D genes are given only for firm matches. A clone size is listed for some rows: how often the clone was seen (once, few, many), or a class if it is expanded.

V: TRBV6-1
J: TRBJ1-2
size: few
D: TRBD1
DNA: TGTGCCAGCAGTAATTACGAACAGGGGTTTTACTATGGCTACACCTTC
CDR3: CASSNYEQGFYYGYTF

V: TRBV14
J: TRBJ1-1
size: many
D: -
DNA: TGTGCCAGCAGCCGGGAGCTCACTGAAGCTTTCTTT
CDR3: CASSRELTEAFF

V: TRBV19
J: TRBJ1-5
size: many
D: TRBD1
DNA: TGTGCCAGTAGTAGTACAGGGGAGGCTAGAGGGCATTTT
CDR3: CASSSTGEARGHF

V: TRBV7-2
J: TRBJ1-2
size: many
D: -
DNA: TGTGCCAGCAGCCCAATACCTGGCTACACCTTC
CDR3: CASSPIPGYTF

V: TRBV2
J: TRBJ1-6
size: many
D: -
DNA: TGTGCCAGCAGCGAAACCAGGTCCTCTAATTCACCCCTCCACTTT
CDR3: CASSETRSSNSPLHF

V: TRBV7-6
J: TRBJ2-1
size: many
D: -
DNA: TGTGCCAGCAGCTCCGGACGATCGAATGAGCAGTTCTTC
CDR3: CASSSGRSNEQFF

V: TRBV10-1
J: TRBJ2-3
size: many
D: TRBD2
DNA: TGCGCCAGCAGTGAGTTTGGTGGACTAGCGATGTCAGATACGCAGTATTTT
CDR3: CASSEFGGLAMSDTQYF

V: TRBV2
J: TRBJ2-2
size: -
D: -
DNA: TGTGCCAGCAGTGGGCAGAACACCGGGGAGCCGTTTTTT
CDR3: CASSGQNTGEPFF

V: TRBV4-2
J: TRBJ1-2
size: -
D: -
DNA: TGTGCCAGCAGCCAGGGTCGGACTGAAAACTATGGCTACACCTTC
CDR3: CASSQGRTENYGYTF

V: TRBV9
J: TRBJ1-6
size: -
D: -
DNA: TGTGCCAGCAGCGTAAGGAACGGGAATTCACCCCTCCACTTT
CDR3: CASSVRNGNSPLHF

V: TRBV7-9
J: TRBJ1-1
size: -
D: TRBD1
DNA: TGTGCCAGCAGCTTAGCGACAGGGCCGGCGGGAGCTTTCTTT
CDR3: CASSLATGPAGAFF

V: TRBV15
J: TRBJ2-1
size: many
D: -
DNA: TGTGCCACCAGCAGCTATGCCGGCAATGAGCAGTTCTTC
CDR3: CATSSYAGNEQFF

V: TRBV5-1
J: TRBJ2-3
size: -
D: TRBD2
DNA: TGCGCCAGCCGATTAGCGGGGGGGGCAGATACGCAGTATTTT
CDR3: CASRLAGGADTQYF

V: TRBV25-1
J: TRBJ2-1
size: -
D: -
DNA: TGTGCCAGCAGCTTGGAAGCTAGCGCTGGGGAGCAGTTCTTC
CDR3: CASSLEASAGEQFF

V: TRBV12-3/TRBV12-4
J: TRBJ1-6
size: -
D: TRBD1
DNA: TGTGCCAGCAGTCCAACGACAGGGACCTATAATTCACCCCTCCACTTT
CDR3: CASSPTTGTYNSPLHF

V: TRBV11-2
J: TRBJ2-7
size: -
D: -
DNA: TGTGCCAGCAGCCTAGACAGTACAGGGAGGGCCTACGAGCAGTACTTC
CDR3: CASSLDSTGRAYEQYF